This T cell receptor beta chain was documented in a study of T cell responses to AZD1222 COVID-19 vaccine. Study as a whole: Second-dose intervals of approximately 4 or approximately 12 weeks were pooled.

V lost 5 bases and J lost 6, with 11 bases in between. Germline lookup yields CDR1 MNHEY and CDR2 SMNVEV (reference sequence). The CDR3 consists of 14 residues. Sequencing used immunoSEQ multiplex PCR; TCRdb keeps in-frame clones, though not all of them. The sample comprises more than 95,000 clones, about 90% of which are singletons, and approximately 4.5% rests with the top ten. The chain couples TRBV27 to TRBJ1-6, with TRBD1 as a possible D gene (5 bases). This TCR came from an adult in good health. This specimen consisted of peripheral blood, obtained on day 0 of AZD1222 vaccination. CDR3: CASSPGGSNSPLHF. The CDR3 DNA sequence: TGTGCCAGCAGTCCCGGGGGTAGTAATTCACCCCTCCACTTT.